The 25 T cell receptor beta chains below all came from one sample that was sequenced in a study of blood T cell repertoires in COVID-19 (dated by TCRdb to the early 2020s). The library was generated by the immunoSEQ multiplex PCR assay. Held by TCRdb, this immuneACCESS table contains in-frame sequences only and omits some clones. Under half of the omission traces to an unresolved V gene where checked; the cause of the rest is unknown. For this sample there are about 99,000 clones; 82% appear just once. 4.5% to 5.5% of the sample is held by the ten biggest clonotypes. Sequenced: peripheral blood. The receptor set was obtained from a man aged 55-75 years with acute or convalescent COVID-19.

This chain links TRBV9 with TRBJ2-1, with a possible D match to TRBD2 (6 bases). This CDR3 is built from 13 residues. The germline V gene has CDR1 SGDLS and CDR2 YYNGEE. Trimming pared 4 bases from V and 3 bases from J, leaving 8 bases between. CDR3 protein: CASSRLDYNEQFF. DNA for the CDR3: TGTGCCAGCAGCCGACTAGACTACAATGAGCAGTTCTTC.

V and J are TRBV18 and TRBJ1-6; 7 bases fit TRBD1. Germline V gene data show CDR1 as KGHSH and CDR2 as LQKENI. The CDR3 extends over 15 amino acids. J was trimmed by 7 bases and V by 2 bases; bases with no gene match: 5. CDR3 protein: CASSPMETGNSPLHF. CDR3 sequence (DNA): TGTGCCAGCTCACCAATGGAGACAGGGAATTCACCCCTCCACTTT.

J is TRBJ2-5 and V is TRBV29-1; a possible D gene is TRBD2 (5 bases). This CDR3 has 13 amino acids. Trimming pared 3 bases from V and 2 bases from J, leaving 10 bases between. From germline, CDR1 is SQVTM and CDR2 ANQGSEA. The CDR3 sequence is CSVDGVTQETQYF. The CDR3 region has the DNA TGCAGCGTTGACGGGGTAACGCAAGAGACCCAGTACTTC.

J is TRBJ2-7 and V is TRBV6-2 or TRBV6-3; tentative D call: TRBD2 (6 bases). The CDR3 extends over 14 amino acids. V lost 2 bases and J lost 3, with 11 bases in between. From germline, CDR1 is MNHEY and CDR2 SVGEGT. CDR3 nucleotide sequence: TGTGCCAGCAGTTACCGGAGGGTTCACTACGAGCAGTACTTC. This sequence encodes CASSYRRVHYEQYF.

The chain links TRBV19 to TRBJ1-6, with D possibly matching TRBD1 (5 bases). Germline CDR1 and CDR2: LNHDA and SQIVND (reference sequence). V lost 5 bases, J lost 4 bases, and 12 bases lay in between. The length of the CDR3 is 15 residues. CDR3 coding DNA: TGTGCCAGTAGTCCGTCGGAGGGGTATAATTCACCCCTCCACTTT. Translating gives CASSPSEGYNSPLHF.

This clone was counted a few times. The rearrangement uses TRBV11-2 and TRBJ1-2; D remains ambiguous. V lost 7 bases to trimming and J lost 6 bases, with 15 bases between them. The CDR3 is 13 amino acids. Germline CDR1 reads SGHAT; CDR2 reads FQNNGV. The CDR3 protein is CASTTQWGDGYTF. DNA for the CDR3: TGTGCCAGCACCACGCAGTGGGGAGATGGCTACACCTTC.

The rearrangement links TRBV29-1 to TRBJ2-3, with 12 bases that match TRBD2. Unmatched junction bases numbered 3, after V lost 3 bases and J lost 5 bases. Germline V gene data show CDR1 as SQVTM and CDR2 as ANQGSEA. The CDR3 is 14 residues long. Written as DNA, the CDR3 is TGCAGCGTTGATAGACTAGCGGGGGTAGATACGCAGTATTTT. It codes for CSVDRLAGVDTQYF.

This chain joins TRBV3-1 (or the pseudogene TRBV3-2) and TRBJ1-6, with 8 bases lining up with TRBD1. Germline V gives CDR1 LGHDT, CDR2 YNNKEL (reference sequence). This CDR3 is built from 14 residues. Trimming cost V 7 bases and J 4 bases; bases outside gene matches: 3. CDR3 sequence reads: CASNTGGYNSPLHF. CDR3 sequence (DNA): TGTGCCAGCAACACAGGGGGTTATAATTCACCCCTCCACTTT.

V gene TRBV30 combines with J gene TRBJ2-7; TRBD1 matches at 8 bases. The J segment lost 3 bases and the V segment lost 8 bases, leaving 3 bases of the junction unmatched. Germline CDR1 reads GTSNPN; CDR2 reads SVGIG (reference sequence). There are 11 residues in the CDR3. The CDR3 DNA sequence: TGTGCCGCCGGACAGGGCTACGAGCAGTACTTC. It is translated as CAAGQGYEQYF.

The chain combines TRBV10-1 with TRBJ1-3; possibly TRBD1 for D (5 bases). The CDR3 runs 14 residues. V dropped 8 bases and J dropped 0 bases, with 11 bases sitting between them. Germline CDR1 is WNHNN and CDR2 is SYGVQD (reference sequence). The CDR3 coding sequence is TGCGCCAGCGCCGCAGGGCACTCTGGAAACACCATATATTTT. This codes for CASAAGHSGNTIYF.

V usage is TRBV2 and J usage is TRBJ1-6, with D possibly being TRBD1 (5 bases). Trimming removed 5 bases at V and 3 bases at J, with 14 bases between. The CDR3 loop spans 16 amino acids. Germline V lookup: CDR1 SNHLY, CDR2 FYNNEI. The CDR3, as DNA: TGTGCCAGCAGTCCCAAAATTCAGGGCTATAATTCACCCCTCCACTTT. This translates into CASSPKIQGYNSPLHF.

The gene calls are TRBV7-2 and TRBJ2-2, with D perhaps TRBD2 (6 bases). Germline-derived CDR1 and CDR2 are SGHTA and FQGNSA. Trimming took off 3 bases at V and 0 bases at J, with 8 bases between the two ends. This CDR3 comprises 15 residues. CDR3 sequence (DNA): TGTGCCAGCAGCTTGGGGGGAACGAACACCGGGGAGCTGTTTTTT. Amino acids: CASSLGGTNTGELFF.

The rearrangement uses TRBV6-5 and TRBJ2-3, with 13 bases lining up with TRBD2. V was pared by 6 bases and J by 6 bases, with 6 bases of the junction left unmatched. The CDR3 extends over 15 amino acids. Germline assignment: CDR1 MNHEY and CDR2 SVGAGI. The CDR3 loop reads CASSLGLAGQDTQYF. In DNA form, the CDR3 reads TGTGCCAGCAGCCTGGGACTAGCGGGGCAGGATACGCAGTATTTT.

This chain links TRBV11-3 with TRBJ2-3, with 10 bases matching TRBD2. Per the germline V gene, CDR1 is SGHNT and CDR2 is YENEEA. V was pared by 4 bases and J by 0 bases, with 16 bases of the junction left unmatched. This CDR3 contains 20 residues. CDR3 amino acids: CASSSPVASGGGTSTDTQYF. The CDR3 bases are TGTGCCAGCAGCTCCCCGGTCGCTAGCGGGGGAGGGACTAGCACAGATACGCAGTATTTT. The whole variable domain, filled in from reference TRBV11-3 and TRBJ2-3, reads EAGVVQSPRYKIIEKKQPVAFWCNPISGHNTLYWYLQNLGQGPELLIRYENEEAVDDSQLPKDRFSAERLKGVDSTLKIQPAELGDSAVYLCASSSPVASGGGTSTDTQYFGPGTRLTVL.

The rearrangement uses TRBV10-1 and TRBJ1-1, with D perhaps TRBD1 (5 bases). The CDR3 loop spans 13 amino acids. Germline values: CDR1 WNHNN, CDR2 SYGVQD (reference sequence). V lost 7 bases and J lost 1, with 10 bases in between. CDR3: CASKETANTEAFF. CDR3 bases: TGCGCCAGCAAGGAGACAGCGAACACTGAAGCTTTCTTT.

The chain links TRBV15 to TRBJ2-1; a possible D gene is TRBD1 (6 bases). CDR3 length: 15 amino acids. V was cut by 5 bases and J by 3 bases, with 14 bases left in between. Germline CDR1 LNHNV, CDR2 YYDKDF (reference sequence). Written as DNA, the CDR3 is TGTGCCACCAGCCCCCAAGGGGACAACTACAATGAGCAGTTCTTC. Its translation: CATSPQGDNYNEQFF.

The chain has TRBV5-5 and TRBJ1-3; D not resolved. This CDR3 is 14 amino acids long. Germline V gene data show CDR1 as SGHKS and CDR2 as YYEKEE (reference sequence). Trimming removed 0 bases from V and 4 bases from J, with 8 bases in between. The CDR3 is CASSLGRRGNTIYF. The CDR3, as DNA: TGTGCCAGCAGCTTGGGACGGCGGGGAAACACCATATATTTT.

This chain links TRBV19 with TRBJ2-1; 12 bases fit TRBD2. V gave up 10 bases and J gave up 3 bases; unmatched junction bases: 4. Germline assignment: CDR1 LNHDA and CDR2 SQIVND (reference sequence). CDR3 size: 14 residues. Written as DNA, the CDR3 is TGTGCCACCCGACTAGCGGGAGACTACAATGAGCAGTTCTTC. It yields the protein CATRLAGDYNEQFF.

This sequence joins TRBV7-6 and TRBJ1-1; TRBD1 agrees at 8 bases. The germline V gene encodes CDR1 SGHVS and CDR2 FNYEAQ. Germline trimming cut 1 base from V and 5 bases from J; bases unmatched to any gene: 3. The CDR3 extends over 14 amino acids. DNA of the CDR3: TGTGCCAGCAGCTTAGACAGGGGGTGGACTGAAGCTTTCTTT. This translates into CASSLDRGWTEAFF.

The rearrangement links TRBV7-6 to TRBJ2-7; 8 bases fit TRBD1. The CDR3 consists of 15 residues. Per germline, CDR1 SGHVS and CDR2 FNYEAQ. With V trimmed by 5 bases and J by 0 bases, 6 bases remained unmatched. CDR3 coding DNA: TGTGCCAGCAGCCTGGGACAGGACACCTCCTACGAGCAGTACTTC. Protein sequence: CASSLGQDTSYEQYF.

The rearrangement links TRBV30 to TRBJ1-2, with D possibly TRBD1 on 5 matching bases. V lost 2 bases and J lost 0, with 10 bases in between. Germline V gene data show CDR1 as GTSNPN and CDR2 as SVGIG (reference sequence). The CDR3 is 14 amino acids. CDR3 in amino acids: CAWSTGRPNYGYTF. CDR3 nucleotides: TGTGCCTGGAGTACAGGTCGCCCTAACTATGGCTACACCTTC.

This rearrangement joins TRBV11-2 to TRBJ1-1; TRBD1 agrees at 7 bases. CDR3 length: 16 residues. V trimming: 3 bases; J trimming: 1 base; junction bases outside the gene matches: 8. Germline V gives CDR1 SGHAT, CDR2 FQNNGV. CDR3 protein: CASSLARQGGNTEAFF. In nucleotides, the CDR3 is TGTGCCAGCAGCTTGGCTAGACAGGGTGGGAACACTGAAGCTTTCTTT.

The genes are TRBV12-5 and TRBJ2-3; the match to TRBD2 covers 14 bases. Germline trimming cut 5 bases from V and 5 bases from J; bases unmatched to any gene: 6. Germline CDR1 LGHNT, CDR2 FRNRAP. The CDR3 runs to 16 residues. The CDR3 protein is CASGPSGLAGVDTQYF. Here the CDR3 DNA reads TGTGCTAGTGGTCCCTCGGGACTAGCGGGGGTAGATACGCAGTATTTT.

V gene TRBV9 combines with J gene TRBJ2-7; D remains unclear. V was shortened by 0 bases and J by 1 base, with 8 bases between the two germline ends. Germline CDR1 SGDLS, CDR2 YYNGEE. This CDR3 region has 14 residues. The CDR3 nucleotides read TGTGCCAGCAGCGTAGATGGTAGATCCTACGAGCAGTACTTC. It is translated as CASSVDGRSYEQYF.

This chain uses TRBV5-1 with TRBJ2-2, with TRBD1 as a possible D gene (7 bases). Germline V gene sequence: CDR1 SGHRS, CDR2 YFSETQ. The V end was cut by 4 bases, the J end by 4 bases, with 11 bases between. CDR3 length: 14 amino acids. CDR3 coding DNA: TGCGCCAGCAGCGCGGGACAGTCCACCGGGGAGCTGTTTTTT. Amino acid sequence: CASSAGQSTGELFF.